This is a list of T cell receptor beta chains from one sample in a study of cytomegalovirus exposure and HLA in healthy donors. Using immunoSEQ multiplex PCR, the repertoire was profiled, and TCRdb retains in-frame clones only, with some absent. The table records some 130,000 clones, roughly 62% of them present only once. Sequencing was carried out using PBMCs. Every receptor here comes from a man aged 25-45 years in good health and CMV-seropositive. The CDR3 runs from the conserved cysteine through the conserved F or W. D genes are given only for firm matches. The size entry is marked missing in some rows and otherwise reads once, few, many or a size class.

CDR3 DNA	CDR3 protein	V gene	J gene	clone size	D gene
TGCGCCAGCAGCCAAGGTCCGGGACTTGAGTTGGGGCTGTTTTTT	CASSQGPGLELGLFF	TRBV4-1	TRBJ2-2	NA	NA
TGTGCCATCAGTGAGATGAGAGGGGGCTCGATCTATGGCTACACCTTC	CAISEMRGGSIYGYTF	TRBV10-3	TRBJ1-2	NA	TRBD1
TGTGCCAGCAGCACGGGACTAGCCCTAGATACGCAGTATTTT	CASSTGLALDTQYF	TRBV9	TRBJ2-3	NA	TRBD2
TGTGCCTGGATTTATTCCGGGGAGCTGTTTTTT	CAWIYSGELFF	TRBV30	TRBJ2-2	NA	NA
TGTGCCAGCAGCTTAGTGGGCAGGGGTACCACTGAAGCTTTCTTT	CASSLVGRGTTEAFF	TRBV11-2	TRBJ1-1	once	NA
TGTGCCAGCAGCCCCTTAGCGGGAGGGGGGACAGATACGCAGTATTTT	CASSPLAGGGTDTQYF	TRBV7-3	TRBJ2-3	NA	TRBD2
TGTGCCAGCAGCGCCCTAGCGGGAGAGTACAATGAGCAGTTCTTC	CASSALAGEYNEQFF	TRBV7-3	TRBJ2-1	NA	TRBD2
TGTGCCAGCAGGGAGATAAAAGGGGCTGAAGCTTTCTTT	CASREIKGAEAFF	TRBV2	TRBJ1-1	NA	NA
TGTCACAAACAGGGGAGGCAAGAGACCCAGTACTTC	CHKQGRQETQYF	TRBV27	TRBJ2-5	NA	NA
TGTGCCAGCAGCTTCCAAGATACGCAGTATTTT	CASSFQDTQYF	TRBV7-9	TRBJ2-3	NA	NA